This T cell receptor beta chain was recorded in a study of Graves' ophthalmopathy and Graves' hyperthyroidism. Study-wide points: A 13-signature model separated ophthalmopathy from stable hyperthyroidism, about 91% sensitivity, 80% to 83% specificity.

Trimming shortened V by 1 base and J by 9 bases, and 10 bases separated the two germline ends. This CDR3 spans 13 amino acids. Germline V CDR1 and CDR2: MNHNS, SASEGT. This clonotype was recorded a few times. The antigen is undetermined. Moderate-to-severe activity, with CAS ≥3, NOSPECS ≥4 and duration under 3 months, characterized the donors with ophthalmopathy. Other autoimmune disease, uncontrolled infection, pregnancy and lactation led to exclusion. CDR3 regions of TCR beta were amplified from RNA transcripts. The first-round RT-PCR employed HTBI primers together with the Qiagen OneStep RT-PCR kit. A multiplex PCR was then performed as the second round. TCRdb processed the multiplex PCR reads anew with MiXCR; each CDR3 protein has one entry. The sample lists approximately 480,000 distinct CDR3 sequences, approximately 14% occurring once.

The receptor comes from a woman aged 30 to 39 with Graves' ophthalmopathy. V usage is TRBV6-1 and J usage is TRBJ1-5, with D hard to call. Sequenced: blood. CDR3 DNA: TGTGCCAGCAGTGAAGAGTTTTTGGGGCCCCAGCATTTT. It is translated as CASSEEFLGPQHF.